This T cell receptor (beta chain) came from a study of blood T cells in healthy people across ages. Germline lookup yields CDR1 LGHDT and CDR2 YNNKEL (reference sequence). This CDR3 has 13 residues. V lost 4 bases, J lost 3 bases, and 0 bases stayed unmatched. For the second PCR, which ran for about 6 to 12 cycles, a sample-barcoded 5' primer and a J-beta primer mix were used. TCRdb processed the 5' RACE reads anew with MiXCR; each CDR3 protein has one entry. The data show 600,000 to 850,000 distinct CDR3 sequences, more than 20% seen once. These same records also appear under a second study, on T cells of mothers and their children. As that report states: Slightly, though not significantly, more overlap was seen in related than in unrelated mother-child pairs.

This clonotype was sampled from a boy younger than 18 in good health. The rearrangement links TRBV3-1 to TRBJ2-5; 9 positions agree with TRBD2. Material: blood. The CDR3 nucleotides are TGTGCCAGCAGCCGACTAGCGGAAGAGACCCAGTACTTC. The encoded protein is CASSRLAEETQYF.